Each of the 15 T cell receptor beta chains below was sequenced from the same sample in a study of cytomegalovirus exposure and HLA in healthy donors (dated by TCRdb to 2015 to 2018). The library came from the immunoSEQ multiplex PCR assay. TCRdb retrieved this table from immuneACCESS and kept in-frame rearrangements only. Not all clones are present; in checked studies, unresolved V genes account for under half, and no reason is known for the remainder. The sample records 110,000 to 150,000 clones, roughly nine tenths of which are singletons. The ten largest make up 2.9% of the sample. Material for sequencing was PBMCs. Every receptor here comes from a man aged 18 to 30 in good health and CMV-seronegative.

J is TRBJ2-5 and V is TRBV5-4; 8 bases agree with TRBD2. Germline trimming cut 4 bases from V and 1 base from J; bases unmatched to any gene: 6. Germline values: CDR1 SGHNT, CDR2 YYREEE (reference sequence). CDR3 length equals 15 residues. CDR3 nucleotides: TGTGCCAGCAGCATGCAACTAGCGGTCCAAGAGACCCAGTACTTC. The encoded protein is CASSMQLAVQETQYF.

The chain carries TRBV5-6 and TRBJ2-1; D unresolved. This CDR3 region has 15 residues. V was cut by 2 bases and J by 3 bases, with 12 bases left in between. Germline-derived CDR1 and CDR2 are SGHDT and YYEEEE. CDR3 DNA sequence: TGTGCCAGCAGCTTCCCGACGGAGATCTACAATGAGCAGTTCTTC. Translated: CASSFPTEIYNEQFF.

The CDR3 bases are TGTGCCAGCAGTTGGGGGACAGGGGGTTATCGCACTGAAGCTTTCTTT. Amino acids: CASSWGTGGYRTEAFF. This chain uses TRBV28 with TRBJ1-1, with 11 bases that match TRBD1. Trimming removed 4 bases from V and 4 bases from J; junction bases left unmatched: 8. The V gene's germline CDR1 is MDHEN and CDR2 SYDVKM. The CDR3 runs 16 residues. Variable domain in full (rest from reference TRBV28 and TRBJ1-1): DVKVTQSSRYLVKRTGEKVFLECVQDMDHENMFWYRQDPGLGLRLIYFSYDVKMKEKGDIPEGYSVSREKKERFSLILESASTNQTSMYLCASSWGTGGYRTEAFFGQGTRLTVV.

The genes are TRBV10-2 and TRBJ1-5, with no clear D. The germline CDR1 and CDR2 sequences are WSHSY and SAAADI. V dropped 0 bases and J dropped 3 bases, with 18 bases sitting between them. The CDR3 has 18 residues. The CDR3 protein is CASSESIYEGTVNQPQHF. The DNA for the CDR3 is TGCGCCAGCAGTGAGTCGATTTATGAGGGAACGGTCAATCAGCCCCAGCATTTT.

The chain combines TRBV27 with TRBJ2-1; D is unresolved. Looked up from germline, CDR1 is MNHEY and CDR2 is SMNVEV (reference sequence). The CDR3 has 12 amino acids. V lost 9 bases and J 5 bases, leaving 11 bases between the germline ends. The CDR3 loop reads CASLKENNEQFF. The CDR3 region has the DNA TGTGCCAGTCTAAAAGAAAACAATGAGCAGTTCTTC.

The chain uses TRBV5-6 and TRBJ1-1; 7 bases map to TRBD1. Germline V gene sequence: CDR1 SGHDT, CDR2 YYEEEE. This CDR3 is built from 13 residues. Trimming cost V 4 bases and J 1 base; bases outside gene matches: 1. CDR3 protein: CASSAGGNTEAFF. The CDR3 DNA follows: TGTGCCAGCAGCGCAGGGGGGAACACTGAAGCTTTCTTT.

The chain joins TRBV6-1 to TRBJ1-2; 7 nucleotides agree with TRBD1. Unmatched junction bases numbered 5, after V lost 6 bases and J lost 7 bases. Germline lookup yields CDR1 MNHNS and CDR2 SASEGT. This CDR3 region has 12 residues. The CDR3 DNA follows: TGTGCCAGCAGCTACCAGGGGGTTGGCTACACCTTC. Its translation: CASSYQGVGYTF.

The genes are TRBV19 and TRBJ2-5; D ambiguous. Between the trimmed V and J ends, which lost 5 bases and 1 base, there was a span of 8 bases. The CDR3 spans 13 residues. Germline lookup yields CDR1 LNHDA and CDR2 SQIVND (reference sequence). This CDR3 reads CASSGVFQETQYF. The CDR3 nucleotides are TGTGCCAGTAGTGGAGTATTCCAAGAGACCCAGTACTTC.

About this clone itself: Since the CDR3 does not end with the conserved phenylalanine or tryptophan, this likely comes from a read error. Because the CDR3's place on the DNA is in doubt, the DNA is left out and the CDR3 is given as listed by TCRdb. This rearrangement joins TRBV5-3 to TRBJ2-7; TRBD1 reflects the table's D call only, with no check against the DNA. TRBV5-3 is recorded as an ORF, its role being uncertain. The CDR3 is 15 amino acids in total, end residues counted. The CDR3 protein is CARSRTGTGGLAPSS.

This clone showed up just once. The gene calls are TRBV27 and TRBJ2-1, with 7 bases aligning to TRBD2. The CDR3 is made up of 16 amino acids. V gave up 2 bases and J gave up 9 bases; unmatched junction bases: 13. From germline, CDR1 is MNHEY and CDR2 SMNVEV (reference sequence). CDR3 region: CASSLPLRDYPSEQFF. CDR3 DNA: TGTGCCAGCAGTTTACCCCTCCGGGACTATCCTAGTGAGCAGTTCTTC.

The J gene is TRBJ2-1, the V gene TRBV6-5, with D tentatively TRBD1 (6 bases). Germline CDR1 and CDR2: MNHEY and SVGAGI. V lost 5 bases to trimming and J lost 5 bases, with 16 bases between them. The length of the CDR3 is 15 residues. The CDR3 region is CASSLRDTTHNEQFF. CDR3 nucleotides: TGTGCCAGCAGTCTCCGGGACACGACGCACAATGAGCAGTTCTTC.

In DNA form, the CDR3 reads TGTGCCAGTAGTGATCAACTAGCGGAACCTTACGAGCAGTACTTC. Protein: CASSDQLAEPYEQYF. The V gene is TRBV19, the J gene TRBJ2-7, with TRBD2 matching 8 bases. The CDR3 is 15 amino acids. V gave up 5 bases and J gave up 4 bases; unmatched junction bases: 10. Germline V gene data show CDR1 as LNHDA and CDR2 as SQIVND (reference sequence).

This chain links TRBV6-5 with TRBJ2-7, with D perhaps matching TRBD1 (5 bases). V shed 2 bases and J shed 6 bases, with 14 bases lying between them. The V gene's germline CDR1 is MNHEY and CDR2 SVGAGI. This CDR3 region has 14 residues. CDR3 in amino acids: CASSYGALVAEQYF. The CDR3 nucleotides are TGTGCCAGCAGTTACGGGGCCCTAGTAGCCGAGCAGTACTTC.

V and J are TRBV2 and TRBJ2-7, with 8 bases lining up with TRBD1. The CDR3 extends over 12 amino acids. After removal of 10 bases from V and 4 bases from J, the junction contained 6 bases not matched to a gene. In germline, CDR1 is SNHLY, CDR2 FYNNEI. In DNA form, the CDR3 reads TGTGCCACCTCCGGGACAGGATACGAGCAGTACTTC. Protein sequence: CATSGTGYEQYF.

The chain employs TRBV4-3 and TRBJ1-1; D is undetermined. V was trimmed by 1 base and J by 1 base, leaving 7 bases between them. The V gene's germline CDR1 is LGHNA and CDR2 YSLEER. CDR3 length: 14 amino acids. In nucleotides, the CDR3 is TGCGCCAGCAGCCAAGTGCAACAGAACACTGAAGCTTTCTTT. Amino acids: CASSQVQQNTEAFF.